Each of the 9 T cell receptor beta chains below was sequenced from the same sample in a study of cytomegalovirus exposure and HLA in healthy donors (dated by TCRdb to about 2017). Library construction relied on the immunoSEQ multiplex PCR assay. A mixture of 60 forward primers for TCR Vbeta segments and 13 reverse primers for TCR Jbeta segments was used in the multiplex PCR. What TCRdb holds here is the immuneACCESS table cut down to in-frame rearrangements. Part of the clones is not present; checked against another copy, under half of the missing clones reflect an unresolved V gene, and the others are unexplained. The sample table contains around 150,000 clones; only one count was recorded for 70% to 90% of them. The ten most abundant clones make up around 2.1% of the sample. Sequences were obtained from PBMCs. The origin of the receptors is a man younger than 35 in good health and CMV-seropositive.

The gene calls are TRBV14 and TRBJ1-1; no firm D call. Trimming shortened V by 4 bases and J by 0 bases, and 12 bases separated the two germline ends. Looked up from germline, CDR1 is SGHDN and CDR2 is FVKESK. The CDR3 length is 15 residues. The CDR3 reads CASSLQGTVNTEAFF. The CDR3 DNA follows: TGTGCCAGCAGCCTTCAAGGTACAGTGAACACTGAAGCTTTCTTT.

The CDR3 here is CASSQDEEAYNEQFF. DNA of the CDR3: TGCGCCAGCAGCCAAGATGAGGAGGCCTACAATGAGCAGTTCTTC. J is TRBJ2-1 and V is TRBV4-3; D possibly corresponds to TRBD2 (5 bases). The CDR3 runs to 15 residues. The V gene lost 0 bases and the J gene lost 2 bases, with 8 bases spanning the gap. Germline V gene data show CDR1 as LGHNA and CDR2 as YSLEER.

The J gene is TRBJ2-7, the V gene TRBV7-9; possible D gene TRBD1, 6 bases. V was trimmed by 6 bases and J by 9 bases, leaving 27 bases between them. Per germline, CDR1 SEHNR and CDR2 FQNEAQ (reference sequence). The CDR3 has 16 amino acids. The CDR3 loop is CASRRTGTDLPTGQYF. The CDR3 bases are TGTGCCAGCAGGCGGACCGGGACGGATTTACCGACAGGGCAGTACTTC.

The rearrangement links TRBV5-1 to TRBJ1-5, with a possible D match to TRBD1 (5 bases). This CDR3 contains 13 residues. In germline, CDR1 is SGHRS, CDR2 YFSETQ. The V and J ends lost 4 bases and 4 bases respectively, with 9 bases between them. CDR3 sequence reads: CASSEDRNQPQHF. The CDR3, as DNA: TGCGCCAGCAGCGAAGACAGAAATCAGCCCCAGCATTTT.

V and J are TRBV7-2 and TRBJ1-1; weak D call: TRBD1 (5 bases). CDR1 and CDR2 (germline): SGHTA, FQGNSA. Deletions cut 2 bases from V and 0 bases from J, with 10 bases between. The CDR3 spans 15 residues. The CDR3 reads CASSLRQGLNTEAFF. The CDR3, as DNA: TGTGCCAGCAGCTTACGGCAGGGATTGAACACTGAAGCTTTCTTT. The full variable domain, in which reference TRBV7-2 and TRBJ1-1 provide the parts outside the CDR3, is GAGVSQSPSNKVTEKGKDVELRCDPISGHTALYWYRQSLGQGLEFLIYFQGNSAPDKSGLPSDRFSAERTGGSVSTLTIQRTQQEDSAVYLCASSLRQGLNTEAFFGQGTRLTVV.

A single count supports this clone. J is TRBJ1-4 and V is TRBV27; D perhaps matches TRBD1 (6 bases). The V gene lost 8 bases and the J gene lost 8 bases, with 18 bases spanning the gap. Germline-derived CDR1 and CDR2 are MNHEY and SMNVEV (reference sequence). The CDR3 totals 14 residues. The CDR3 region has the DNA TGTGCCAGCGGGGCACAGGGTGGAGAGGAAAAACTGTTTTTT. Translating gives CASGAQGGEEKLFF.

The rearrangement uses TRBV19 and TRBJ1-3, with TRBD1 matching over 7 bases. The length of the CDR3 is 14 residues. Per germline, CDR1 LNHDA and CDR2 SQIVND (reference sequence). J was trimmed by 7 bases and V by 4 bases; bases with no gene match: 7. CDR3 in amino acids: CASSTRQGLNTIYF. The CDR3 bases are TGTGCCAGTAGTACAAGACAGGGCCTGAACACCATATATTTT. The complete variable domain, with remaining parts taken from reference TRBV19 and TRBJ1-3, reads DGGITQSPKYLFRKEGQNVTLSCEQNLNHDAMYWYRQDPGQGLRLIYYSQIVNDFQKGDIAEGYSVSREKKESFPLTVTSAQKNPTAFYLCASSTRQGLNTIYFGEGSWLTVV.

A word on this clone: Other DNA sequences in this sample translate to the same CDR3. This sequence joins TRBV7-2 and TRBJ1-3; D gene uncertain. The CDR3 is made up of 14 amino acids. CDR1 SGHTA and CDR2 FQGNSA come from the germline V gene. Trimming pared 2 bases from V and 0 bases from J, leaving 5 bases between. CDR3 sequence reads: CASSLSLSGNTIYF. The CDR3 nucleotides read TGTGCCAGCAGCTTAAGCCTCTCTGGAAACACCATATATTTT.

The chain has TRBV6-4 and TRBJ2-2; TRBD1 matches at 11 bases. Unmatched junction bases numbered 0, after V lost 2 bases and J lost 4 bases. The germline gives CDR1 MRHNA, CDR2 SNTAGT. CDR3 length: 15 residues. CDR3 DNA: TGTGCCAGCAGTGACGGGACAGGGGGCACCGGGGAGCTGTTTTTT. Translated: CASSDGTGGTGELFF.